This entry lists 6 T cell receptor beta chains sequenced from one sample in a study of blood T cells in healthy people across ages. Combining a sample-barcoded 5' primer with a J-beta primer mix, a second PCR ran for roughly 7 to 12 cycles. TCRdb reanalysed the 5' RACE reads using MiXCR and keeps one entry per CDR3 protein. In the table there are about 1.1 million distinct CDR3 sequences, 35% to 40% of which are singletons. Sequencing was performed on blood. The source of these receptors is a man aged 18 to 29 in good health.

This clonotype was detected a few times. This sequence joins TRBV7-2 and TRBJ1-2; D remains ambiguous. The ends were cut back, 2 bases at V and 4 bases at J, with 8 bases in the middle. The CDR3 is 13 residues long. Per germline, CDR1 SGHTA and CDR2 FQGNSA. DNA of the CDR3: TGTGCCAGCAGCTTACTCTCATTCTATGGCTACACCTTC. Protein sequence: CASSLLSFYGYTF.

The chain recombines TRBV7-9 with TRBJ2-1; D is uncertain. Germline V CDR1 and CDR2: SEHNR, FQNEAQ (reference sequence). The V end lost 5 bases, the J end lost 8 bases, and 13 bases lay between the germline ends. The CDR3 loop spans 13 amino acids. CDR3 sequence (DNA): TGTGCCAGCAGCCCCGGCGTAGTCGATGAGCAGTTCTTC. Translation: CASSPGVVDEQFF. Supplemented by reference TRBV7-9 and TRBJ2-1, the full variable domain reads DTGVSQNPRHKITKRGQNVTFRCDPISEHNRLYWYRQTLGQGPEFLTYFQNEAQLEKSRLLSDRFSAERPKGSFSTLEIQRTEQGDSAMYLCASSPGVVDEQFFGPGTRLTVL.

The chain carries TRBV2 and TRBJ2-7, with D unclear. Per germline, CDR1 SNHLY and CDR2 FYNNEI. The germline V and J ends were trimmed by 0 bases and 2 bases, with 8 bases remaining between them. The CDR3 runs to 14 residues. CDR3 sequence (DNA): TGTGCCAGCAGTGAAGCTGGCACAGCCTACGAGCAGTACTTC. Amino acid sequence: CASSEAGTAYEQYF.

CDR3 region: CASSYSTNYGYTF. CDR3 nucleotide sequence: TGTGCCAGCAGTTACTCCACAAACTATGGCTACACCTTC. The chain joins TRBV6-2 or TRBV6-3 to TRBJ1-2, with D hard to call. V shed 0 bases and J shed 2 bases, with 4 bases lying between them. Germline-derived CDR1 and CDR2 are MNHEY and SVGEGT. This CDR3 region has 13 residues.

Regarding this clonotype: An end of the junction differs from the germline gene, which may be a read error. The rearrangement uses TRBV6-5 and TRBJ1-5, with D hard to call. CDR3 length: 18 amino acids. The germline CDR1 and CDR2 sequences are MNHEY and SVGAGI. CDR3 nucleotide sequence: TGTGCCAGCAGTTCTACCGGTCGGTCCTCGAGGAGCAATCGGCCCCAGCATTTT. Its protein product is CASSSTGRSSRSNRPQHF.

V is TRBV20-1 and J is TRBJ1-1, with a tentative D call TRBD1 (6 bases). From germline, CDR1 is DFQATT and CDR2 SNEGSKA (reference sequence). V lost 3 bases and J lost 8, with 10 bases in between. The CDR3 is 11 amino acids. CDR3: CSASLGQEAFF. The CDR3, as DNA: TGCAGTGCTAGTCTGGGACAAGAAGCTTTCTTT.